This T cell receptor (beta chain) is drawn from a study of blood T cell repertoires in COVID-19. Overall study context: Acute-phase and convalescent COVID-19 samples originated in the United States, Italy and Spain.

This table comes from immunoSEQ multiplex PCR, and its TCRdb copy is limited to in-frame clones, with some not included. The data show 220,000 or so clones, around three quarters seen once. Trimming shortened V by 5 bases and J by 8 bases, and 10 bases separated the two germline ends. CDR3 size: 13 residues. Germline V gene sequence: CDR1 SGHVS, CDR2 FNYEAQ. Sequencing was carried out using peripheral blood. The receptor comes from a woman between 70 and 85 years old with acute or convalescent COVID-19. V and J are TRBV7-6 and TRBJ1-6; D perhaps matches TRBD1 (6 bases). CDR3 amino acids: CASSGQNYSPLHF. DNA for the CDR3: TGTGCCAGCAGCGGACAGAATTATTCACCCCTCCACTTT.